These 26 T cell receptor beta chains came from one sample sequenced in a study of T cells in tuberculosis. TCRdb's table, derived via immunoSEQ multiplex PCR, lists solely in-frame clones and lacks some. Seen here are about 29,000 clones, 85% to 95% observed once, and the top ten hold over 4%. The source material was PBMCs. These receptors came from a donor aged 10-29 years with latent tuberculosis or without tuberculosis infection.

This clone was counted once. The chain couples TRBV4-2 to TRBJ1-1, with D perhaps matching TRBD1 (6 bases). The CDR3 covers 19 residues. V was trimmed by 0 bases and J by 3 bases, leaving 23 bases between them. The germline CDR1 and CDR2 sequences are LGHNA and YNFKEQ. This chain's CDR3 is CASSQDIGQFPNEDTEAFF. In DNA, the CDR3 is TGTGCCAGCAGCCAAGATATCGGACAGTTCCCTAACGAAGACACTGAAGCTTTCTTT.

This chain joins TRBV2 and TRBJ2-2; 9 bases fit TRBD1. Germline CDR1 reads SNHLY; CDR2 reads FYNNEI. There are 14 residues in the CDR3. J gave up 6 bases and V 7 bases, and 6 bases lay outside the gene matches. CDR3 bases: TGTGCCAGCACCGGGACAGGGCTCGCCGGGGAGCTGTTTTTT. Translating it yields CASTGTGLAGELFF.

This chain's CDR3 is CASSSSGGSTDTQYF. The CDR3 nucleotides are TGTGCCAGCAGCTCTTCGGGGGGAAGCACAGATACGCAGTATTTT. The gene calls are TRBV5-4 and TRBJ2-3; 7 bases align to TRBD2. This CDR3 is built from 15 residues. V lost 3 bases and J lost 0; bases outside the gene matches: 4. CDR1 is SGHNT, CDR2 YYREEE, per germline (reference sequence).

The chain joins TRBV2 to TRBJ2-1; 12 bases are shared with TRBD2. CDR1 and CDR2 from the germline V gene are SNHLY and FYNNEI. The V gene end was trimmed by 3 bases and the J gene end by 7 bases; junction bases not matched to a gene: 4. The CDR3 has 15 residues. The CDR3 loop is CASSDRLAGVNEQFF. CDR3 coding DNA: TGTGCCAGCAGTGATCGACTAGCGGGAGTGAATGAGCAGTTCTTC. Together with reference TRBV2 and TRBJ2-1, the CDR3 gives the full variable domain: EPEVTQTPSHQVTQMGQEVILRCVPISNHLYFYWYRQILGQKVEFLVSFYNNEISEKSEIFDDQFSVERPDGSNFTLKIRSTKLEDSAMYFCASSDRLAGVNEQFFGPGTRLTVL.

The chain has TRBV6-5 and TRBJ1-5, with TRBD1 as a possible D gene (5 bases). CDR3 size: 13 residues. Germline CDR1 is MNHEY and CDR2 is SVGAGI. Trimming shortened V by 7 bases and J by 5 bases, and 12 bases separated the two germline ends. The CDR3 DNA sequence: TGTGCCAGCATGCAGGGCCTGTATCAGCCCCAGCATTTT. Translating it yields CASMQGLYQPQHF.

The chain joins TRBV15 to TRBJ2-3; maybe TRBD1 (6 bases). The CDR3 is 15 amino acids. Trimming removed 3 bases from V and 7 bases from J, with 17 bases in between. From germline, CDR1 is LNHNV and CDR2 YYDKDF (reference sequence). As DNA, the CDR3 is TGTGCCACCAGCAGCACAGGGACAAGGGCTAATACGCAGTATTTT. Translating gives CATSSTGTRANTQYF.

The chain uses TRBV5-1 and TRBJ2-2, with 10 bases matching TRBD1. The length of the CDR3 is 15 residues. CDR1 is SGHRS, CDR2 YFSETQ, per germline. J gave up 3 bases and V 4 bases, and 3 bases lay outside the gene matches. DNA for the CDR3: TGCGCCAGCAGCGCTGGACAGGGGGACACCGGGGAGCTGTTTTTT. It codes for CASSAGQGDTGELFF.

The chain employs TRBV25-1 and TRBJ2-3, with D perhaps TRBD2 (6 bases). This CDR3 contains 15 residues. The V end lost 4 bases, the J end lost 0 bases, and 11 bases lay between the germline ends. Germline lookup yields CDR1 MGHDK and CDR2 SYGVNS. CDR3 sequence (DNA): TGTGCCAGCAGTGGCCGGGACTTTAGCACAGATACGCAGTATTTT. It encodes CASSGRDFSTDTQYF.

CDR3 sequence: CASSFFSGTQETQYF. The CDR3 DNA sequence: TGTGCCAGCAGTTTTTTTTCAGGGACACAAGAGACCCAGTACTTC. The gene calls are TRBV27 and TRBJ2-5; a possible D gene is TRBD1 (6 bases). The V end lost 3 bases, the J end lost 2 bases, and 13 bases lay between the germline ends. Germline CDR1 reads MNHEY; CDR2 reads SMNVEV (reference sequence). The CDR3 length is 15 residues.

The J gene is TRBJ1-1, the V gene TRBV7-8; no clear D. This CDR3 comprises 13 residues. Germline values: CDR1 SGHVS, CDR2 FQNEAQ. V shed 2 bases and J shed 1 base, with 5 bases lying between them. The CDR3 DNA reads as TGTGCCAGCAGCTTATTGGCGAACACTGAAGCTTTCTTT. Residues: CASSLLANTEAFF.

The rearrangement links TRBV5-1 to TRBJ2-3; maybe TRBD1 (5 bases). The CDR3 runs 16 residues. The V and J ends lost 4 bases and 5 bases respectively, with 20 bases between them. The germline V gene encodes CDR1 SGHRS and CDR2 YFSETQ. CDR3 residues: CASSPQGIGQGDTQYF. CDR3 nucleotide sequence: TGCGCCAGCAGCCCGCAGGGAATAGGTCAGGGAGATACGCAGTATTTT. Based on the CDR3 plus reference TRBV5-1 and TRBJ2-3, the full variable domain is KAGVTQTPRYLIKTRGQQVTLSCSPISGHRSVSWYQQTPGQGLQFLFEYFSETQRNKGNFPGRFSGRQFSNSRSEMNVSTLELGDSALYLCASSPQGIGQGDTQYFGPGTRLTVL.

The chain links TRBV5-1 to TRBJ2-1, with TRBD2 identical over 7 bases. V was pared by 0 bases and J by 3 bases, with 18 bases of the junction left unmatched. This CDR3 contains 20 residues. The V gene's germline CDR1 is SGHRS and CDR2 YFSETQ. CDR3 DNA sequence: TGCGCCAGCAGCTTGGTCCAGCGGGATCGTACTCGAGTTTACTACAATGAGCAGTTCTTC. Amino acid sequence: CASSLVQRDRTRVYYNEQFF.

The chain uses TRBV27 and TRBJ2-1, with 10 nucleotides matching TRBD2. The germline gives CDR1 MNHEY, CDR2 SMNVEV (reference sequence). Trimming took 5 bases from V and 5 from J; bases not matched to a gene: 3. CDR3 length: 14 amino acids. CDR3 residues: CASSLAGVHNEQFF. As DNA, the CDR3 is TGTGCCAGCAGTCTAGCGGGAGTACACAATGAGCAGTTCTTC.

This sequence joins TRBV4-3 and TRBJ2-1; 10 bases match TRBD2. After removal of 2 bases from V and 6 bases from J, the junction contained 4 bases not matched to a gene. The CDR3 has 15 amino acids. The V gene's germline CDR1 is LGHNA and CDR2 YSLEER. DNA of the CDR3: TGCGCCAGCAGCCAACCGAGCGGGGGGGCCAATGAGCAGTTCTTC. Translated: CASSQPSGGANEQFF.

This chain joins TRBV15 and TRBJ1-2; tentatively, D is TRBD1 (5 bases). Germline V gene lookup returns CDR1 LNHNV and CDR2 YYDKDF (reference sequence). The CDR3 extends over 15 amino acids. The V gene lost 5 bases and the J gene lost 7 bases, with 20 bases spanning the gap. The CDR3 DNA is TGTGCCACCAGCCCCTACGCAGTAGAGCAGGGTGGCTACACCTTC. It encodes CATSPYAVEQGGYTF.

The DNA of the CDR3 is TGTGCCAGCAGGCGGGGACAGGGGATTAACTATGGCTACACCTTC. Its protein product is CASRRGQGINYGYTF. The chain links TRBV7-9 to TRBJ1-2, with 10 bases fitting TRBD1. V trimming: 6 bases; J trimming: 1 base; junction bases outside the gene matches: 5. CDR1 is SEHNR and CDR2 is FQNEAQ in the germline V gene (reference sequence). The CDR3 runs 15 residues. The full variable domain, completed using reference TRBV7-9 and TRBJ1-2, is DTGVSQNPRHKITKRGQNVTFRCDPISEHNRLYWYRQTLGQGPEFLTYFQNEAQLEKSRLLSDRFSAERPKGSFSTLEIQRTEQGDSAMYLCASRRGQGINYGYTFGSGTRLTVV.

J is TRBJ1-5 and V is TRBV30, with a weak D call TRBD1 (6 bases). Trimming left V 1 base short and J 7 bases short, with 11 bases between. Germline V lookup: CDR1 GTSNPN, CDR2 SVGIG (reference sequence). This CDR3 is 13 amino acids long. The CDR3 nucleotides read TGTGCCTGGAGTGACAGGGTAGGGCAGCCCCAGCATTTT. This sequence encodes CAWSDRVGQPQHF.

This clone was recorded only once. The chain couples TRBV5-1 to TRBJ2-3; D possibly corresponds to TRBD2 (6 bases). This CDR3 has 13 amino acids. The V gene's germline CDR1 is SGHRS and CDR2 YFSETQ. The V and J ends lost 2 bases and 4 bases respectively, with 8 bases between them. CDR3 DNA: TGCGCCAGCAGCTTTCCGGGGGCAGATACGCAGTATTTT. Translated, it gives CASSFPGADTQYF.

The chain recombines TRBV6-1 with TRBJ1-2, with 11 nucleotides matching TRBD1. The CDR3 covers 17 residues. Trimming at V came to 1 base and at J to 7 bases, leaving 11 bases not matched to a gene. From germline, CDR1 is MNHNS and CDR2 SASEGT. CDR3 nucleotides: TGTGCCAGCAGTGAAGTGACTTGGACAGGGGGCAAAGGTGGCTACACCTTC. Translation gives CASSEVTWTGGKGGYTF.

The chain couples TRBV5-1 to TRBJ2-7; 8 bases align to TRBD2. CDR1 and CDR2 from the germline V gene are SGHRS and YFSETQ. V shed 5 bases, J shed 6 bases, and the junction held 10 bases outside the gene matches. The CDR3 has 14 residues. CDR3 protein: CASRIVLAVAEQYF. The CDR3 DNA reads TGCGCCAGCAGAATAGTACTAGCGGTTGCCGAGCAGTACTTC.

V and J are TRBV25-1 and TRBJ2-1, with TRBD1 matching 10 bases. The germline gives CDR1 MGHDK, CDR2 SYGVNS. The CDR3 has 17 residues. J lost 7 bases, V lost 0 bases, and 9 bases had no gene match. The CDR3 DNA reads TGTGCCAGCAGTGAATACCTGGGGGGACAGGGGAGAAATGAGCAGTTCTTC. Translation: CASSEYLGGQGRNEQFF.

The chain employs TRBV28 and TRBJ1-5; the match to TRBD1 covers 7 bases. The CDR3 loop spans 15 amino acids. The V and J ends lost 2 bases and 1 base, in that order; junction bases with no gene match: 2. Germline CDR1 reads MDHEN; CDR2 reads SYDVKM. CDR3 amino acids: CASSLGTESNQPQHF. The CDR3 DNA follows: TGTGCCAGCAGTTTAGGGACAGAGAGCAATCAGCCCCAGCATTTT.

The CDR3 spells CASSEGTDNEKLFF. In nucleotides, the CDR3 is TGTGCCAGCAGTGAAGGGACAGATAATGAAAAACTGTTTTTT. The genes are TRBV6-1 and TRBJ1-4, with a tentative D call TRBD1 (6 bases). The CDR3 is made up of 14 amino acids. From germline, CDR1 is MNHNS and CDR2 SASEGT. The ends were cut back, 1 base at V and 4 bases at J, with 7 bases in the middle.

V usage is TRBV10-3 and J usage is TRBJ1-2, with TRBD1 matching over 8 bases. V trimming: 6 bases; J trimming: 1 base; junction bases outside the gene matches: 4. There are 14 residues in the CDR3. CDR1 and CDR2 (germline): ENHRY, SYGVKD. The CDR3 region has the DNA TGTGCCATCAGGTCGACAGGGGTTAACTATGGCTACACCTTC. It specifies CAIRSTGVNYGYTF.

This clone occurred once. V usage is TRBV6-1 and J usage is TRBJ2-1, with TRBD1 as a possible D gene (5 bases). CDR3 length equals 12 residues. Germline lookup yields CDR1 MNHNS and CDR2 SASEGT. V lost 6 bases and J lost 7, with 10 bases in between. For the CDR3, the DNA is TGTGCCAGCAGAGGTCCAGGGAATGAGCAGTTCTTC. Protein product: CASRGPGNEQFF.

The V and J genes are TRBV28 and TRBJ2-1, with D perhaps matching TRBD1 (6 bases). With 5 bases removed from V and 7 bases from J, the gap between germline ends came to 24 bases. Germline V gene data show CDR1 as MDHEN and CDR2 as SYDVKM. CDR3 length: 17 residues. Here the CDR3 reads CASSLNTGTSDTNEQFF. The CDR3 DNA sequence: TGTGCCAGCAGTCTTAATACCGGGACAAGCGACACAAATGAGCAGTTCTTC.